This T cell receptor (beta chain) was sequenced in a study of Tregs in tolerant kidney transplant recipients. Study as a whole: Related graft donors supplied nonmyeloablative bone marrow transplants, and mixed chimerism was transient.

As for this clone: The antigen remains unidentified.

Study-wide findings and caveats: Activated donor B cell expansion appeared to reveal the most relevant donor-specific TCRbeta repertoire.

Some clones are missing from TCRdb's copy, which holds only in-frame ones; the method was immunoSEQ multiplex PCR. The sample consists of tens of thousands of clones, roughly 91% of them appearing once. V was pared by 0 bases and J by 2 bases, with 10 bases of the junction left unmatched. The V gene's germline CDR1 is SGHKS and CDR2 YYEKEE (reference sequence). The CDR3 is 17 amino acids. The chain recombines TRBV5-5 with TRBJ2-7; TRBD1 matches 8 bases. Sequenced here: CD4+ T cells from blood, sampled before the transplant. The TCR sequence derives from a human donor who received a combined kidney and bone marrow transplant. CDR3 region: CASSLVTGTGYPYEQYF. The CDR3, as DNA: TGTGCCAGCAGCTTGGTTACCGGGACAGGTTATCCCTACGAGCAGTACTTC. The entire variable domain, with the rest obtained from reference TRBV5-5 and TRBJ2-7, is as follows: DAGVTQSPTHLIKTRGQQVTLRCSPISGHKSVSWYQQVLGQGPQFIFQYYEKEERGRGNFPDRFSARQFPNYSSELNVNALLLGDSALYLCASSLVTGTGYPYEQYFGPGTRLTVT.